A selection of T cell receptor beta chains follows, all from one sample in a study of T cell repertoires in cytomegalovirus infection. One entry per CDR3 protein results from TCRdb running MiXCR on the reads. The table has roughly 180,000 distinct CDR3 sequences, under 30% seen once. The specimen was PBMCs. The receptors stem from a human donor in good health (CMV status not recorded). Some clones in this sample may be carry-over from other donors' samples. CDR3s include the opening cysteine and the closing phenylalanine or tryptophan. D genes are given only for firm matches. Clone size is stated in some rows and not others, as once, few, many or a class when expanded.

TRBD1	TRBV29-1	TRBJ1-2	few	TGCAGCGTCGGACGACAGGGGGCTAACTATGGCTACACCTTC	CSVGRQGANYGYTF
TRBD2	TRBV11-2	TRBJ2-1	few	TGTGCCAGCAGCTTAGGTAGCGGGGATTTTGGGAATGAGCAGTTCTTC	CASSLGSGDFGNEQFF
.	TRBV29-1	TRBJ2-1	.	TGCAGCGCCGGGGGCGTAGCCAATGAGCAGTTCTTC	CSAGGVANEQFF
.	TRBV12-3/TRBV12-4	TRBJ1-2	few	TGTGCCACTCGAAGGGAGGGCTATGGCTACACCTTC	CATRREGYGYTF
TRBD2	TRBV19	TRBJ2-3	.	TGTGCCAGTAGTATAGGATCTAGCGGCCCCACGATAGATACGCAGTATTTT	CASSIGSSGPTIDTQYF
TRBD1	TRBV27	TRBJ1-1	.	TGTGCCAGCAGTTTATCCACGACAGGGAGGAAAGCTGAAGCTTTCTTT	CASSLSTTGRKAEAFF
.	TRBV14	TRBJ1-2	.	TGTGCCAGCAGCCAAGGACGGACCGACTATGGCTACACCTTC	CASSQGRTDYGYTF
.	TRBV15	TRBJ2-1	once	TGTGCCACCAGCAGTGAGTGGGGGCTCTACAATGAGCAGTTCTTC	CATSSEWGLYNEQFF
.	TRBV7-1	TRBJ2-6	.	TGTGCCAGCAGCCCAACCCCCGACAGCTCTGGGGCCAACGTCCTGACTTTC	CASSPTPDSSGANVLTF
.	TRBV19	TRBJ2-7	many	TGTGCCAGTAGTCCGGGCCTCGGAGAGCAGTACTTC	CASSPGLGEQYF
TRBD1	TRBV6-2/TRBV6-3	TRBJ2-4	.	TGTGCCAGCAGTTACTCGACACAGGGGTGGCTTTACTTC	CASSYSTQGWLYF
.	TRBV7-8	TRBJ1-2	.	TGTGCCAGCAGCTCCCATCTGGGCGGGGAGGCCTATGGCTACACCTTC	CASSSHLGGEAYGYTF
.	TRBV29-1	TRBJ2-7	.	TGCAGCGTTGAATCTGGGGGCGAATCCTACGAGCAGTACTTC	CSVESGGESYEQYF
.	TRBV12-3/TRBV12-4	TRBJ2-3	.	TGTGCCAGCGCCGTGACGCCCGTATTATTCACAGATACGCAGTATTTT	CASAVTPVLFTDTQYF
.	TRBV6-2/TRBV6-3	TRBJ2-3	many	TGTGCCAGCAGTTACGCCGACGGCGGAGATACGCAGTATTTT	CASSYADGGDTQYF
TRBD2	TRBV7-2	TRBJ2-5	many	TGTGCCAGCAGCCAACCCGGGACTAGCGGGGGGGCGAGGAAGACCCAGTACTTC	CASSQPGTSGGARKTQYF
.	TRBV7-2	TRBJ1-2	.	TGTGCCAGCAGCCCAGACAGCGGTCCCGGAGGAGGCTACACCTTC	CASSPDSGPGGGYTF
.	TRBV10-3	TRBJ1-1	few	TGTGCCATCAGTGAGTGGGGACGGAACACTGAAGCTTTCTTT	CAISEWGRNTEAFF
.	TRBV24-1	TRBJ1-2	.	TGTGCCACCAGTGATTTGTCGGGGGGTAGCTATGGCTACACCTTC	CATSDLSGGSYGYTF
.	TRBV12-3/TRBV12-4	TRBJ1-1	.	TGTGCCAGCACCCTTGGAAGTTACACTGAAGCTTTCTTT	CASTLGSYTEAFF
TRBD1	TRBV23-1	TRBJ2-7	few	TGCGCCAGCAGCCAAAAGAGACAGGGACAGGGCGAGCAGTACTTC	CASSQKRQGQGEQYF
.	TRBV9	TRBJ2-7	.	TGTGCCAGCAGCTTTGGGTCAATAACCGACGAGCAGTACTTC	CASSFGSITDEQYF
.	TRBV7-6	TRBJ2-2	.	TGTGCCAGCAGCTTATCGGCGGATGAAAGGTCCGGGGAGCTGTTTTTT	CASSLSADERSGELFF
.	TRBV10-3	TRBJ1-3	once	TGTGCCATCAGTGTTCAGAACGGAGGGGGTTACAGCGACAGAGAGGGAAACACCATATATTTT	CAISVQNGGGYSDREGNTIYF
TRBD1	TRBV28	TRBJ2-7	.	TGTGCCAGCAGTTTGGGGACAGGATTTACCTACGAGCAGTACTTC	CASSLGTGFTYEQYF
.	TRBV7-2	TRBJ1-5	.	TGTGCCAGCAGCTTACAAAGCGGTCAGCCCCAGCATTTT	CASSLQSGQPQHF
TRBD1	TRBV6-2/TRBV6-3	TRBJ1-1	.	TGTGCCAGCAGTTGGCTCGGACAGGGGAACACTGAAGCTTTCTTT	CASSWLGQGNTEAFF
TRBD1	TRBV5-5	TRBJ1-1	.	TGTGCCAGCAGCCGGCGGACAGGGGGCTCCCGGGAGGACACTGAAGCTTTCTTT	CASSRRTGGSREDTEAFF
.	TRBV7-8	TRBJ1-1	many	TGTGCCAGTACTTGGGGGGCGTGGACTGAAGCTTTCTTT	CASTWGAWTEAFF
.	TRBV7-2	TRBJ1-5	few	TGTGCCAGCAGCTGGGGTTTACCGGGCCAAGGGGGGGATCAGCCCCAGCATTTT	CASSWGLPGQGGDQPQHF
.	TRBV5-1	TRBJ1-1	few	TGCGCCAGCAGCTTGTTAACACTGAACACTGAAGCTTTCTTT	CASSLLTLNTEAFF
.	TRBV7-2	TRBJ2-3	few	TGTGCCAGCACGGGGGCCCGGGCAGATACGCAGTATTTT	CASTGARADTQYF
.	TRBV6-1	TRBJ2-1	many	TGTGCCAGCAGTGCCCTAAGATCGGGTAATGAGCAGTTCTTC	CASSALRSGNEQFF
.	TRBV6-6	TRBJ2-7	.	TGTGCCAGCAGTCCCCCGGGTTTCTACGAGCAGTACTTC	CASSPPGFYEQYF
.	TRBV7-8	TRBJ1-1	many	TGTGCCAGCAGCTTACCGGGGGGTAAGAACACTGAAGCTTTCTTT	CASSLPGGKNTEAFF
.	TRBV7-2	TRBJ2-1	.	TGTGCCAGCAGCTCCCTGGTCGGCCTCAATGAGCAGTTCTTC	CASSSLVGLNEQFF
.	TRBV6-2/TRBV6-3	TRBJ1-1	.	TGTGCCAGCAGTTACCAAGGTCGCGGCACTGAAGCTTTCTTT	CASSYQGRGTEAFF
TRBD1	TRBV20-1	TRBJ1-5	.	TGCAGTGCTCAAGGGACAGGTAGCAATCAGCCCCAGCATTTT	CSAQGTGSNQPQHF
.	TRBV6-2/TRBV6-3	TRBJ2-7	few	TGTGCCAGCAGTTCTCCAGTTAGCGAGCAGTACTTC	CASSSPVSEQYF
TRBD1	TRBV6-5	TRBJ1-2	few	TGTGCCAGCAGCCCCAGGGGGCTTCGGAGCTACACCTTC	CASSPRGLRSYTF
.	TRBV7-2	TRBJ1-2	many	TGTGCCAGCCAGGGAAGTAACTATGGCTACACCTTC	CASQGSNYGYTF
.	TRBV7-7	TRBJ2-5	few	TGTGCTAGCAGCTCCTATCTGGACGTAGAGACCCAGTACTTC	CASSSYLDVETQYF
.	TRBV6-2/TRBV6-3	TRBJ2-7	.	TGTGCCAGCAATCCCTCGGGCCCCCTCGACGAGCAGTACTTC	CASNPSGPLDEQYF
TRBD1	TRBV7-9	TRBJ1-2	few	TGTGCCAGCAGCCCCGAGACAGGGACCTATGGCTACACCTTC	CASSPETGTYGYTF
TRBD1	TRBV7-9	TRBJ1-1	many	TGTGCCAGCAGTGAACAGGGGGCGCGAACTGAAGCTTTCTTT	CASSEQGARTEAFF
TRBD1	TRBV2	TRBJ2-7	few	TGTGCCAGCAGTAAGGAGACAGGGGGCTACGAGCAGTACTTC	CASSKETGGYEQYF
.	TRBV7-2	TRBJ1-4	few	TGTGCCAGCAGCCGGGGGGGGACTAATGAAAAACTGTTTTTT	CASSRGGTNEKLFF
TRBD2	TRBV6-5	TRBJ2-3	many	TGTGCCAGCAGTTACGTCCTCAGGGGCCGCGCGTTAGCGGGGACTACAGATACGCAGTATTTT	CASSYVLRGRALAGTTDTQYF
.	TRBV5-1	TRBJ1-2	.	TGCGCCAGCAGCTCCGGACAGAATCTTTATGGCTACACCTTC	CASSSGQNLYGYTF
TRBD1	TRBV7-9	TRBJ2-7	few	TGTGCCAGCAGCGGTGGACAGGGGGGTCTCTACTACGAGCAGTACTTC	CASSGGQGGLYYEQYF